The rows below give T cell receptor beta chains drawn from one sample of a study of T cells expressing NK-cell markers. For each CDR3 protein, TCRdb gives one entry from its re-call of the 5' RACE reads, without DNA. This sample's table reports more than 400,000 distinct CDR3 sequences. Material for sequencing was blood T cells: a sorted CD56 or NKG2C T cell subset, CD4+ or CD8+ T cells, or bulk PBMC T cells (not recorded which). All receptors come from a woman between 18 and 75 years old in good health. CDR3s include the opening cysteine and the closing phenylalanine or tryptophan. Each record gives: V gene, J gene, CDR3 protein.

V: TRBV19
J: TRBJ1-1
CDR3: CASSTSWDSEAFF

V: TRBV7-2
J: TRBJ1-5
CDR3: CASSIHPVGSNQPQHF

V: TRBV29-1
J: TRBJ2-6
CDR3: CSVEEFGANVLTF

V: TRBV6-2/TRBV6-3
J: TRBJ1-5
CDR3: CASSYAGWAQHF

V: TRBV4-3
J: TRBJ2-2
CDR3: CASSQGTGEAGELFF

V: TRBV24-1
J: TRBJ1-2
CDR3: CATSPTGFYGYTF

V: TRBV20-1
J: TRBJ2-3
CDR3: CSARALAGGLEDTQYF

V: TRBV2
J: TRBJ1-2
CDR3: CASRSQGRDGYTF

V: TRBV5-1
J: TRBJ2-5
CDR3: CASSPSSAPQETQYF

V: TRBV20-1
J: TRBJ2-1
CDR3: CSARGWGQGAYNEQFF

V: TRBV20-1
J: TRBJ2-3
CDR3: CSAGRDRSDTQYF

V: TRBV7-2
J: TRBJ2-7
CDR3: CASSYRKKSADEQYF

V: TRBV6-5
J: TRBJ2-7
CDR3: CASSYVGARGPYEQYF

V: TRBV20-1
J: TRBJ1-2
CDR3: CSANSGQGGIYGYTF

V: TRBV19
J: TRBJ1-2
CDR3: CASSPGFDSYTF

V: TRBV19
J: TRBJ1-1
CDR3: CASSMFGQNTEAFF

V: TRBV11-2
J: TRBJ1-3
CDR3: CASSHSGGVNTIYF

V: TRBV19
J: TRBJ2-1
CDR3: CASSTGTGGQTVYNEQFF

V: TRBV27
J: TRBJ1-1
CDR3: CASSLALGGGTEAFF

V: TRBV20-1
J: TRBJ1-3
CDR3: CSARDRRQQGNTIYF

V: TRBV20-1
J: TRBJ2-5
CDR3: CSARKSVETQYF

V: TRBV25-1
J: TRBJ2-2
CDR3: CASSVGQFTGELFF

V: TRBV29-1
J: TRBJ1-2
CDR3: CSVEQREDYGYTF

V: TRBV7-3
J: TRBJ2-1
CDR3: CASSLGLASGGHEQFF

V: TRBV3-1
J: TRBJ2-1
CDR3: CASSQDGGGSYNEQFF

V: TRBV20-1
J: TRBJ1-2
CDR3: CSARDRTGPNYGYTF

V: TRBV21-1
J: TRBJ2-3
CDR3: CASSNLVDRGITDTQYF

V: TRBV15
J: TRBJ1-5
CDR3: CATSRGGGNSNQPQHF

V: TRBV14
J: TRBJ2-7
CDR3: CASRKTGTGYYEQYF

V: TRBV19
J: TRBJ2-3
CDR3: CASSRGPEDTQYF

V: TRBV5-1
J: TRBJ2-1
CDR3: CASSLWSGGANEQFF

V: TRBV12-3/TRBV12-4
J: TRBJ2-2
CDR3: CASQRQGAPGELFF

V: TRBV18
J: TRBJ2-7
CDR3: CASSPPGTTNLYEQYF

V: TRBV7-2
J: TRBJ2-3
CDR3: CASSYLADTQYF

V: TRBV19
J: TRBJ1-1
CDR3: CASRPGQSNTEAFF

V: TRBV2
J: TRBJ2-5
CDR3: CASSGGRPGETQYF

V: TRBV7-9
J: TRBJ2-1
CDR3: CASSLGLAGADEQFF

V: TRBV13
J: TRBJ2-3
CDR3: CASSSTSTDTQYF

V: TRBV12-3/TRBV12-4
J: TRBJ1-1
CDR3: CASRLDGNTEAFF

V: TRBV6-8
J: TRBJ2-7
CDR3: CASRGARGEEIYEQYF

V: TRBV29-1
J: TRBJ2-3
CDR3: CSVEDSWAGLTGTDTQYF

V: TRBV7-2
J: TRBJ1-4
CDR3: CASSPRGGEKLFF

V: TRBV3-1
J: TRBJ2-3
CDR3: CASRSSGSRADTQYF

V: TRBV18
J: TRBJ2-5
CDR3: CASSPPSGSGKETQYF

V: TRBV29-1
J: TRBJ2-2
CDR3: CSVGQGQTGELFF

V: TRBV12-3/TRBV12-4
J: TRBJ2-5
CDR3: CASLRSGPETQYF

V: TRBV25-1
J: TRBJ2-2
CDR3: CASRVTGATNTGELFF

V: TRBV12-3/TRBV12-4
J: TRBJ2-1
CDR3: CASSMLGGPVDEQFF

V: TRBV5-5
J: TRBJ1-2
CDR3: CASSLVLGESGYTF

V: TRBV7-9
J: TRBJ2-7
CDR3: CASSSYQQGPPPYEQYF

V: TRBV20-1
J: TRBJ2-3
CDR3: CSAREVGRIGFTQYF

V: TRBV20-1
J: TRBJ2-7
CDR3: CSARPTSEPPHSSYEQYF

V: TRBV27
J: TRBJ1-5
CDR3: CASSFGQGKGQPQHF

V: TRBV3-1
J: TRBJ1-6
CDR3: CASSQGPRDSPLHF

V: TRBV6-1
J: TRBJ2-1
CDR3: CASHPRGTAKRDEQFF